Listed below are T cell receptor beta chains from one sample, sequenced in a study of beta chain features in type 1 diabetes. Clones were sequenced by immunoSEQ multiplex PCR, and TCRdb holds only the in-frame ones, with some missing. In the table there are over 300,000 clones, approximately 9.9% of which are singletons. Sequencing was performed on central memory CD4+ T cells from blood. The receptors derive from a man younger than 45 with type 1 diabetes. Both conserved end residues are part of each CDR3. A D gene is named only where the DNA matches it firmly. Only some rows state a clone size, as once, few, many or a class for expanded clones.

J | D | V | size | CDR3 | DNA
TRBJ1-2 | - | TRBV7-2 | - | CASSNRDAYGYTF | TGTGCCAGCAGCAACAGGGATGCCTATGGCTACACCTTC
TRBJ2-3 | TRBD2 | TRBV6-5 | - | CASSTSGGGTDTQYF | TGTGCCAGCAGTACTAGCGGGGGGGGCACAGATACGCAGTATTTT
TRBJ1-1 | - | TRBV7-2 | few | CASWRSLGTEAFF | TGTGCCTCCTGGCGGTCGCTGGGGACTGAAGCTTTCTTT
TRBJ1-1 | TRBD1 | TRBV6-6 | few | CASSHNRGEAFF | TGTGCCAGCAGTCATAACAGGGGGGAAGCTTTCTTT
TRBJ2-7 | - | TRBV7-2 | - | CASSSHGGLEQYF | TGTGCCAGCAGCTCCCATGGAGGGCTCGAGCAGTACTTC
TRBJ2-7 | TRBD2 | TRBV7-8 | - | CASSLAVAGGTYEQYF | TGTGCCAGCAGCTTAGCCGTGGCGGGGGGGACCTACGAGCAGTACTTC
TRBJ2-1 | TRBD1 | TRBV11-2 | few | CASSSLRGQGWQFF | TGTGCCAGCAGCTCCCTCCGGGGACAGGGGTGGCAGTTCTTC
TRBJ2-5 | TRBD1 | TRBV11-2 | - | CASSQVMDRVGTQYF | TGTGCCAGCAGCCAAGTAATGGACAGGGTCGGGACCCAGTACTTC
TRBJ1-2 | - | TRBV27 | few | CASSYSTVGQRGYTF | TGTGCCAGCAGTTATTCGACAGTGGGCCAAAGGGGCTACACCTTC
TRBJ2-3 | - | TRBV9 | - | CASSVGWPSTDTQYF | TGTGCCAGCAGCGTAGGTTGGCCAAGCACAGATACGCAGTATTTT
TRBJ2-1 | - | TRBV6-6 | - | CASSYLQGDGEQFF | TGTGCCAGCAGTTACTTACAGGGAGACGGTGAGCAGTTCTTC
TRBJ1-2 | TRBD1 | TRBV2 | - | CASTRDRDSYGYTF | TGTGCCAGCACCAGGGACAGGGACAGCTATGGCTACACCTTC
TRBJ2-5 | - | TRBV6-5 | few | CATALRGQETQYF | TGTGCCACGGCGTTGAGGGGCCAAGAGACCCAGTACTTC
TRBJ2-7 | - | TRBV6-1 | - | CASSEGGLDLYEQYF | TGTGCCAGCAGTGAGGGGGGACTGGATCTCTACGAGCAGTACTTC
TRBJ2-1 | TRBD2 | TRBV2 | few | CASSDQTSGGANEQFF | TGTGCCAGCAGTGACCAAACTAGCGGGGGGGCCAATGAGCAGTTCTTC
TRBJ1-5 | - | TRBV6-5 | few | CASRDVSSNQPQHF | TGTGCCAGCAGAGACGTTAGTAGCAATCAGCCCCAGCATTTT
TRBJ1-2 | TRBD1 | TRBV25-1 | - | CASSEQGAGISGYTF | TGTGCCAGCAGTGAGCAGGGGGCGGGTATCTCCGGCTACACCTTC
TRBJ2-3 | TRBD1 | TRBV4-3 | many | CASSQGGQNTDTQYF | TGCGCCAGCAGCCAAGGGGGACAGAACACAGATACGCAGTATTTT
TRBJ1-2 | - | TRBV6-1 | few | CASSETNYGYTF | TGTGCCAGCAGTGAAACGAACTATGGCTACACCTTC
TRBJ2-7 | - | TRBV21-1 | many | CASSDRRLAGDLYEQYF | TGTGCCAGCAGCGACCGGAGACTAGCGGGGGATTTGTACGAGCAGTACTTC
TRBJ2-1 | TRBD2 | TRBV28 | many | CASRAQAGGRYNEQFF | TGTGCCTCTCGGGCGCAAGCGGGGGGTCGTTACAATGAGCAGTTCTTC
TRBJ2-5 | - | TRBV6-1 | few | CASSEPTVAGTQYF | TGTGCCAGCAGTGAACCGACAGTAGCCGGAACCCAGTACTTC
TRBJ1-3 | - | TRBV5-6 | few | CASSADGRVGAYSGNTIYF | TGTGCCAGCAGCGCGGACGGAAGGGTGGGGGCCTACTCTGGAAACACCATATATTTT
TRBJ2-3 | - | TRBV7-8 | - | CASSPDSFDTQYF | TGTGCCAGCAGCCCAGACAGTTTTGATACGCAGTATTTT
TRBJ2-5 | - | TRBV9 | - | CASSVGVQETQYF | TGTGCCAGCAGCGTAGGGGTCCAAGAGACCCAGTACTTC
TRBJ2-2 | TRBD1 | TRBV12-5 | few | CASGLATGGSGELFF | TGTGCTAGTGGTTTGGCCACAGGGGGCTCCGGGGAGCTGTTTTTT
TRBJ1-5 | TRBD1 | TRBV27 | - | CASSRQGGNQPQHF | TGTGCCAGCAGCAGACAGGGGGGAAATCAGCCCCAGCATTTT
TRBJ2-1 | TRBD1 | TRBV5-4 | many | CASARDSYNEQFF | TGTGCCAGCGCCCGGGACAGCTACAATGAGCAGTTCTTC
TRBJ2-1 | - | TRBV14 | few | CASSQLWVTAEQFF | TGTGCCAGCAGCCAACTGTGGGTAACGGCTGAGCAGTTCTTC
TRBJ2-3 | TRBD2 | TRBV7-2 | - | CASSFWRGARNTQYF | TGTGCCAGCAGCTTTTGGCGGGGGGCCAGGAATACGCAGTATTTT
TRBJ2-7 | TRBD2 | TRBV7-2 | - | CASSTQRGGYEQYF | TGTGCCAGCAGCACGCAGCGGGGGGGCTACGAGCAGTACTTC
TRBJ2-5 | - | TRBV7-9 | many | CASSPRVEETQYF | TGTGCCAGCAGCCCTAGGGTGGAAGAGACCCAGTACTTC
TRBJ2-5 | TRBD1 | TRBV7-8 | few | CASSPTTGKETQYF | TGTGCCAGCAGCCCCACGACAGGGAAAGAGACCCAGTACTTC
TRBJ1-2 | - | TRBV14 | few | CASSPGEGIYGYTF | TGTGCCAGCAGCCCGGGTGAGGGGATATATGGCTACACCTTC
TRBJ1-5 | - | TRBV4-1 | - | CASSQGGGWEPQHF | TGCGCCAGCAGCCAAGGGGGCGGTTGGGAGCCCCAGCATTTT
TRBJ1-6 | - | TRBV7-9 | many | CASSLAPNGSPLHF | TGTGCCAGCAGCTTAGCGCCAAATGGTTCACCCCTCCACTTT
TRBJ2-2 | TRBD1 | TRBV11-2 | many | CASSLPGQELTGELFF | TGTGCCAGCAGCCTACCGGGACAGGAATTAACCGGGGAGCTGTTTTTT
TRBJ2-2 | TRBD1 | TRBV9 | many | CASSGTTGDTGELFF | TGTGCCAGCAGCGGGACGACAGGGGACACCGGGGAGCTGTTTTTT
TRBJ1-2 | - | TRBV2 | few | CAGSPEDGYTF | TGTGCCGGATCGCCAGAAGACGGCTACACCTTC
TRBJ2-3 | - | TRBV5-4 | - | CASSLGPNTQYF | TGTGCCAGCAGCTTGGGTCCTAATACGCAGTATTTT
TRBJ1-6 | - | TRBV9 | few | CASSPRGGDPNSPLHF | TGTGCCAGCAGCCCTCGGGGAGGAGACCCTAATTCACCCCTCCACTTT
TRBJ1-2 | - | TRBV5-1 | - | CATGQGRVEGYGYTF | TGCGCCACTGGGCAGGGGCGGGTCGAGGGCTATGGCTACACCTTC
TRBJ2-7 | TRBD1 | TRBV7-9 | few | CASRHTQVQDRGHEQYF | TGTGCCAGCAGACATACACAGGTCCAGGACAGGGGCCACGAGCAGTACTTC
TRBJ2-5 | TRBD2 | TRBV11-2 | - | CASSFRGLAEETQYF | TGTGCCAGCAGCTTCAGAGGACTAGCGGAGGAGACCCAGTACTTC
TRBJ2-3 | - | TRBV7-9 | many | CASSLWDGGDTQYF | TGTGCCAGCAGCTTATGGGACGGAGGAGATACGCAGTATTTT
TRBJ2-7 | TRBD1 | TRBV6-6 | few | CASRANRDREFYEQYF | TGTGCCAGCAGAGCCAACCGGGACAGGGAGTTCTACGAGCAGTACTTC
TRBJ2-5 | - | TRBV29-1 | - | CSVQGLGETQYF | TGCAGCGTTCAGGGCTTAGGGGAGACCCAGTACTTC
TRBJ2-7 | - | TRBV7-9 | - | CASSLRRGHTGNYEQYF | TGTGCCAGCAGCTTGAGGCGGGGACACACGGGCAACTACGAGCAGTACTTC